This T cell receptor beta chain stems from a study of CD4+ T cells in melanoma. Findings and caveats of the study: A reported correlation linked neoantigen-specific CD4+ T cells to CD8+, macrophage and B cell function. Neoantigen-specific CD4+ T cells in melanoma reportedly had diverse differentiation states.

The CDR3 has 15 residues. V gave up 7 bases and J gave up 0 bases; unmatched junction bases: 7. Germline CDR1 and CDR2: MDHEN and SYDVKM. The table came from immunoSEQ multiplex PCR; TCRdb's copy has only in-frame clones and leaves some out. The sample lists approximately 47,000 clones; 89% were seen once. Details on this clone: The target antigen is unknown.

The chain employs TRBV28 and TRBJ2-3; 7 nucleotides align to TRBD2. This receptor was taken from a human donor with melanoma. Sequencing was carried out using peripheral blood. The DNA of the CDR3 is TGTGCCAGCACCATAGGGGAGGGGAGCACAGATACGCAGTATTTT. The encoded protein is CASTIGEGSTDTQYF.